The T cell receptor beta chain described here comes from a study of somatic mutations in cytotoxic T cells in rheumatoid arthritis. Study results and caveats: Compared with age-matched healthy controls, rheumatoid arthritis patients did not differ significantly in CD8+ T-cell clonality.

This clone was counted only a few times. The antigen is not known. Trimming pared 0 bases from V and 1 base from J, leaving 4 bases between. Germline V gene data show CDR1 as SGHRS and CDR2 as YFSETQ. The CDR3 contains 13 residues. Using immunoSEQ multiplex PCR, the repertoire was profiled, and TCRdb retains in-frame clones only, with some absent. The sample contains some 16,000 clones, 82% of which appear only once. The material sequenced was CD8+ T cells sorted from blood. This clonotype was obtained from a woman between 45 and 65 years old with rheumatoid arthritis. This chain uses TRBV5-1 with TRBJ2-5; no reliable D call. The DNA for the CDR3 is TGCGCCAGCAGCTTGGACATCCAAGAGACCCAGTACTTC. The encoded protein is CASSLDIQETQYF. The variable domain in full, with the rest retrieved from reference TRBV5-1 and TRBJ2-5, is KAGVTQTPRYLIKTRGQQVTLSCSPISGHRSVSWYQQTPGQGLQFLFEYFSETQRNKGNFPGRFSGRQFSNSRSEMNVSTLELGDSALYLCASSLDIQETQYFGPGTRLLVL.